The entry below describes one T cell receptor (beta chain). This sample was taken from a study of cytomegalovirus exposure and HLA in healthy donors. CDR3 size: 14 residues. V shed 0 bases and J 4 bases; nucleotides not matched to a gene: 3. Germline loops: CDR1 GTSNPN, CDR2 SVGIG (reference sequence). Use of 60 Vbeta and 13 Jbeta primers characterized the PCR. Only in-frame clones appear in the TCRdb table, and some are missing; sequencing was by immunoSEQ multiplex PCR. This repertoire shows about 150,000 clones, approximately 73% found once; its top ten account for 5.4%. Specimen: PBMCs. The TCR was taken from a woman aged 18-29 years in good health and CMV-seropositive. V is TRBV30 and J is TRBJ2-5, with 9 bases identical to TRBD1. The CDR3 spells CAWSVKDRGETQYF. The CDR3 DNA sequence: TGTGCCTGGAGTGTAAAGGACAGGGGAGAGACCCAGTACTTC. Full variable domain (rest looked up from reference TRBV30 and TRBJ2-5): SQTIHQWPATLVQPVGSPLSLECTVEGTSNPNLYWYRQAAGRGLQLLFYSVGIGQISSEVPQNLSASRPQDRQFILSSKKLLLSDSGFYLCAWSVKDRGETQYFGPGTRLLVL.